This T cell receptor beta chain was found in a study of T-cell memory formation after mild COVID-19. This clonotype came up a few times. The CDR3 runs 15 residues. The trim removed 4 bases at V and 4 bases at J, leaving 6 bases unmatched. Germline lookup yields CDR1 SGHTA and CDR2 FQGNSA. TCRdb reprocessed the 5' RACE reads via MiXCR and lists one record per CDR3 protein. This table holds about 350,000 distinct CDR3 sequences, 13% to 15% found once. This receptor was obtained from a young man who had mild COVID-19 (a few samples of this study predate the infection). Cell type and time point are not known. This rearrangement joins TRBV7-2 to TRBJ2-2, with 7 bases that match TRBD1. Sequenced sample: PBMCs or a T cell subset sorted from them (not recorded which). The CDR3 loop is CASSYPTGSTGELFF. CDR3 DNA sequence: TGTGCCAGCAGCTACCCGACAGGGAGCACCGGGGAGCTGTTTTTT.